The 27 T cell receptor beta chains in this list originate from one sample, sequenced in a study of shared clonotypes between healthy human individuals. The repertoire was sequenced with immunoSEQ multiplex PCR; TCRdb's copy has only in-frame clones and lacks some. This sample yields approximately 1,500,000 clones, of which 98% are seen a single time; approximately 0.44% belongs to the top ten. The sample taken for sequencing was naive CD4+ T cells sorted from blood. Subset here: CD45RA+ positively selected. Receptor source: a man aged 30-40 years in good health.

This clone was detected only once. The identical CDR3 is also encoded by other nucleotide sequences in the sample. The chain recombines TRBV19 with TRBJ2-3, with TRBD2 matching 14 bases. Germline-derived CDR1 and CDR2 are LNHDA and SQIVND (reference sequence). CDR3 length equals 15 residues. The V and J ends lost 8 bases and 5 bases, in that order; junction bases with no gene match: 6. The CDR3 DNA reads TGTGCCAGTCGACTAGCGGGAGGGCCGGGAGATACGCAGTATTTT. Amino acid sequence: CASRLAGGPGDTQYF.

V is TRBV5-1 and J is TRBJ2-1; 8 bases map to TRBD1. The CDR3 totals 15 residues. Trimming at V came to 4 bases and at J to 5 bases, leaving 8 bases not matched to a gene. Germline loops: CDR1 SGHRS, CDR2 YFSETQ. DNA for the CDR3: TGCGCCAGCAGCCTCGGGACAGGTTACCACAATGAGCAGTTCTTC. Translated: CASSLGTGYHNEQFF.

The chain joins TRBV6-1 to TRBJ1-3, with D maybe TRBD1 (5 bases). Trimming removed 4 bases from V and 0 bases from J, with 10 bases in between. Per germline, CDR1 MNHNS and CDR2 SASEGT. CDR3 size: 15 residues. CDR3 sequence reads: CASSATGLSGNTIYF. CDR3 sequence (DNA): TGTGCCAGCAGTGCTACAGGCCTCTCTGGAAACACCATATATTTT.

In this sample, this clone turned up once. The V gene is TRBV6-5, the J gene TRBJ2-7; possible D gene TRBD1, 6 bases. V gave up 5 bases and J gave up 2 bases, with 10 bases separating them. From germline, CDR1 is MNHEY and CDR2 SVGAGI. This CDR3 is 13 amino acids long. The CDR3 coding sequence is TGTGCCAGCAGTGGGGGCTTAGCCTACGAGCAGTACTTC. Translating gives CASSGGLAYEQYF.

The chain links TRBV19 to TRBJ2-1; a possible D gene is TRBD2 (5 bases). Trimming pared 8 bases from V and 4 bases from J, leaving 12 bases between. The CDR3 extends over 13 amino acids. Looked up from germline, CDR1 is LNHDA and CDR2 is SQIVND (reference sequence). The CDR3 sequence is CASRGVRYNEQFF. Here the CDR3 DNA reads TGTGCCAGTCGGGGAGTGCGATACAATGAGCAGTTCTTC.

The V and J genes are TRBV27 and TRBJ2-7; 9 bases match TRBD2. Germline V gives CDR1 MNHEY, CDR2 SMNVEV (reference sequence). The V and J ends lost 1 base and 5 bases, in that order; junction bases with no gene match: 12. The CDR3 runs 17 residues. In DNA form, the CDR3 reads TGTGCCAGCAGTTTATTAGGTCTAGCGGGAAAGAGGGACGAGCAGTACTTC. This gives the protein CASSLLGLAGKRDEQYF.

In this sample, this clone turned up once. The V gene is TRBV29-1, the J gene TRBJ2-7; the D gene is possibly TRBD1 (6 bases). Germline V gives CDR1 SQVTM, CDR2 ANQGSEA. The length of the CDR3 is 17 residues. The V and J ends lost 1 base and 2 bases respectively, with 21 bases between them. This CDR3 reads CSVEAPLARDNTYEQYF. The CDR3 DNA reads TGCAGCGTTGAAGCCCCCCTCGCGAGGGACAACACCTACGAGCAGTACTTC.

This clone was counted a single time. The rearrangement uses TRBV28 and TRBJ1-1, with D perhaps TRBD1 (5 bases). V dropped 3 bases and J dropped 3 bases, with 8 bases sitting between them. This CDR3 has 13 residues. From germline, CDR1 is MDHEN and CDR2 SYDVKM. In DNA, the CDR3 is TGTGCCAGCAGTTTCCCGGGGCACACTGAAGCTTTCTTT. Protein product: CASSFPGHTEAFF.

The chain joins TRBV7-2 to TRBJ1-4; D gene uncertain. V was trimmed by 11 bases and J by 6 bases, leaving 16 bases between them. The germline V gene encodes CDR1 SGHTA and CDR2 FQGNSA. The length of the CDR3 is 13 residues. The CDR3 DNA is TGTGCCTCATGCCGCGGCTTGGATGAAAAACTGTTTTTT. Translation gives CASCRGLDEKLFF.

This chain uses TRBV19 with TRBJ1-5; 9 bases are a match to TRBD1. V was pared by 8 bases and J by 3 bases, with 8 bases of the junction left unmatched. Germline lookup yields CDR1 LNHDA and CDR2 SQIVND (reference sequence). This CDR3 is built from 15 residues. In DNA form, the CDR3 reads TGTGCCAGTCGACGGGACAGGGCGATCAATCAGCCCCAGCATTTT. Translating gives CASRRDRAINQPQHF.

The genes are TRBV10-1 and TRBJ2-3; TRBD2 aligns across 13 bases. V lost 5 bases and J lost 2; bases outside the gene matches: 7. The CDR3 loop spans 17 amino acids. The germline gives CDR1 WNHNN, CDR2 SYGVQD (reference sequence). CDR3 protein: CASSPPGLAGDTDTQYF. The CDR3 DNA sequence: TGCGCCAGCAGTCCCCCCGGACTAGCGGGAGACACAGATACGCAGTATTTT.

Points on this clone: Other DNA sequences in the same sample also yield this CDR3. V usage is TRBV6-4 and J usage is TRBJ2-3, with D perhaps matching TRBD1 (6 bases). Deletions cut 4 bases from V and 0 bases from J, with 11 bases between. From germline, CDR1 is MRHNA and CDR2 SNTAGT. The CDR3 totals 15 residues. The CDR3 reads CASSVNRASTDTQYF. CDR3 in DNA: TGTGCCAGCAGTGTTAACAGGGCGAGCACAGATACGCAGTATTTT.

As regards this clone: Its ends do not fully match the called genes, so a read error is possible. The chain couples TRBV10-1 to TRBJ2-7; either TRBD1 or TRBD2 may fit D (5 bases each). CDR1 is WNHNN, CDR2 SYGVQD, per germline (reference sequence). The CDR3 runs to 13 residues. The CDR3 DNA reads TGCGCCAGCAGCACGGGGACGGCCTACGCGCAGTACTTC. This encodes CASSTGTAYAQYF.

Of note for this clone: Within the sample, other DNA sequences also encode this same CDR3. This rearrangement joins TRBV18 to TRBJ2-7; 9 bases are a match to TRBD1. Trimming took 1 base from V and 5 from J; bases not matched to a gene: 6. Germline V lookup: CDR1 KGHSH, CDR2 LQKENI. The CDR3 sequence is 15 residues long. CDR3 DNA sequence: TGTGCCAGCTCACCACGGGGACAGGGCGGCCACGAGCAGTACTTC. It specifies CASSPRGQGGHEQYF.

The V call is TRBV5-4, the J call TRBJ2-7; D gene ambiguous. Germline assignment: CDR1 SGHNT and CDR2 YYREEE (reference sequence). Trimming took 0 bases from V and 2 from J, leaving 9 bases between them. CDR3 length: 14 amino acids. The CDR3 region is CASSLDKGPYEQYF. As DNA, the CDR3 is TGTGCCAGCAGCTTGGATAAGGGTCCCTACGAGCAGTACTTC.

This rearrangement joins TRBV7-9 to TRBJ1-1; D gene uncertain. V was shortened by 2 bases and J by 1 base, with 5 bases between the two germline ends. The CDR3 length is 13 residues. Per the germline V gene, CDR1 is SEHNR and CDR2 is FQNEAQ (reference sequence). The CDR3 region is CASSLKANTEAFF. The DNA for the CDR3 is TGTGCCAGCAGCTTAAAGGCGAACACTGAAGCTTTCTTT.

As to this clone: Other DNA sequences from this sample encode an identical CDR3 as well. This chain uses TRBV29-1 with TRBJ1-4; unclear D gene. CDR1 and CDR2 from the germline V gene are SQVTM and ANQGSEA. Trimming cost V 7 bases and J 0 bases, with 6 bases left between them. CDR3 length equals 12 residues. CDR3 amino acids: CSGGATNEKLFF. The CDR3 bases are TGCAGCGGAGGTGCAACTAATGAAAAACTGTTTTTT.

This chain connects TRBV18 to TRBJ2-1; TRBD2 matches at 13 bases. The CDR3 totals 14 residues. CDR1 and CDR2 from the germline V gene are KGHSH and LQKENI. Trimming at V came to 0 bases and at J to 16 bases, leaving 6 bases not matched to a gene. The CDR3 loop reads CASSPPLTSGRAFF. The CDR3 DNA sequence: TGTGCCAGCTCACCACCTTTAACTAGCGGGAGGGCCTTCTTC.

In this sample, this clone turned up a few times. This chain uses TRBV6-5 with TRBJ2-1; 9 bases are shared with TRBD2. Germline lookup yields CDR1 MNHEY and CDR2 SVGAGI. CDR3 length: 15 amino acids. V gave up 0 bases and J gave up 6 bases; unmatched junction bases: 3. In DNA, the CDR3 is TGTGCCAGCAGTTACTCGTTTAGCGGGAGCAATGAGCAGTTCTTC. Its protein is CASSYSFSGSNEQFF.

The chain combines TRBV29-1 with TRBJ1-1, with D possibly being TRBD1 (6 bases). CDR1 and CDR2 (germline): SQVTM, ANQGSEA. The V end was cut by 6 bases, the J end by 0 bases, with 11 bases between. There are 13 residues in the CDR3. As DNA, the CDR3 is TGCAGCGTGTCGGACAGCATGAACACTGAAGCTTTCTTT. Translated: CSVSDSMNTEAFF.

The chain links TRBV29-1 to TRBJ2-3; 10 bases agree with TRBD2. CDR1 is SQVTM and CDR2 is ANQGSEA in the germline V gene. There are 15 residues in the CDR3. After removal of 6 bases from V and 2 bases from J, the junction contained 8 bases not matched to a gene. CDR3 sequence (DNA): TGCAGCGTGGTGACCGGGACTAGCGCCACAGATACGCAGTATTTT. This sequence encodes CSVVTGTSATDTQYF.

CDR3 nucleotide sequence: TGTGCCAGCAGTACCACGGCGCGGGCGGGCACAGATACGCAGTATTTT. Its protein product is CASSTTARAGTDTQYF. The rearrangement joins TRBV28 to TRBJ2-3, with D maybe TRBD2 (5 bases). V lost 5 bases to trimming and J lost 1 base, with 16 bases between them. CDR1 is MDHEN and CDR2 is SYDVKM in the germline V gene. This CDR3 region has 16 residues.

The rearrangement links TRBV28 to TRBJ2-7, with 7 bases aligning to TRBD2. CDR1 MDHEN and CDR2 SYDVKM come from the germline V gene. The ends lost 7 bases at V and 4 bases at J; junction bases unmatched: 10. The CDR3 loop spans 14 amino acids. The CDR3 sequence: CASNPLAAGYEQYF. The DNA for the CDR3 is TGTGCCAGCAACCCCCTAGCGGCGGGGTACGAGCAGTACTTC.

The chain couples TRBV5-1 to TRBJ2-5; D may be TRBD2 (6 bases). Trimming took off 0 bases at V and 6 bases at J, with 9 bases between the two ends. CDR1 and CDR2 from the germline V gene are SGHRS and YFSETQ. This CDR3 contains 13 residues. CDR3 nucleotides: TGCGCCAGCAGCTTGGCCGGGGGTCAGACCCAGTACTTC. Amino acids: CASSLAGGQTQYF.

The chain carries TRBV27 and TRBJ2-7; D may be TRBD2 (5 bases). This CDR3 is built from 17 residues. Germline V gene data show CDR1 as MNHEY and CDR2 as SMNVEV (reference sequence). V lost 0 bases and J lost 5, with 20 bases in between. CDR3 amino acids: CASSLSPTRMGFDEQYF. CDR3 in DNA: TGTGCCAGCAGTTTATCTCCCACTAGAATGGGTTTCGACGAGCAGTACTTC.

CDR3 sequence reads: CASSTDRGGTGELFF. CDR3 DNA sequence: TGTGCCAGCAGTACCGACAGGGGTGGAACCGGGGAGCTGTTTTTT. The rearrangement joins TRBV28 to TRBJ2-2; 8 nucleotides match TRBD1. The CDR3 length is 15 residues. J gave up 5 bases and V 5 bases, and 7 bases lay outside the gene matches. CDR1 MDHEN and CDR2 SYDVKM come from the germline V gene.

This clone was seen just once. CDR3 sequence: CASSTRGQPRRSNQPQHF. The CDR3 DNA follows: TGTGCCAGTAGTACTCGGGGACAGCCAAGAAGGTCAAATCAGCCCCAGCATTTT. This rearrangement joins TRBV19 to TRBJ1-5; the match to TRBD1 covers 7 bases. Per the germline V gene, CDR1 is LNHDA and CDR2 is SQIVND (reference sequence). CDR3 size: 18 residues. The trim removed 4 bases at V and 4 bases at J, leaving 16 bases unmatched.